This T cell receptor beta chain is drawn from a study of blood T cell repertoires in COVID-19 (dated by TCRdb to about 2020). Background for the entire study: Collaborator samples came from the United States, Italy and Spain and covered acute and convalescent phases of COVID-19. The samples were drawn from the first 160 participants of the ongoing ImmuneRACE study and from over a thousand subjects provided by 6 global collaborators. A de-identified subject ID, COVID-19 status, age in years and sex were almost always included in the sample metadata. The repertoires were released in a freely available public database meant as a resource for research on the immune response to SARS-CoV-2. Where HLA class I and class II types were available, the types were taken from metadata supplied by the sample provider, not from assay-based typing. Deeply sampled blood TCRbeta repertoires from subjects exposed to, actively infected with, or recovered from COVID-19 were included in the dataset. The material from the prospective study consisted of cDNA or gDNA derived from T cells, B-cell-depleted T cells, or PBMCs.

The collaborating institutions used their own protocols to collect whole blood in K2EDTA tubes. For TCRbeta analysis, collaborators shipped samples in one of three forms: frozen whole blood, isolated PBMCs, or DNA extracted from either of those sample types. The immunoSEQ Assay, a bias-controlled multiplex PCR, was used to amplify TCRbeta CDR3 regions from genomic DNA. As for the authors' bioinformatics: Within the assay, amplification of reference gene primers was used to estimate how many nucleated cells each sample contained. To quantify the absolute abundance of each unique TCRbeta CDR3 rearrangement, sequence reads were collapsed and filtered. For each sample, productive Simpson clonality was calculated as the square root of Simpson's diversity index across productive rearrangements. What TCRdb holds here is the immuneACCESS table cut down to in-frame rearrangements. Part of the clones is not present; checked against another copy, under half of the missing clones reflect an unresolved V gene, and the others are unexplained. For V, J and clone size, that table is used; D and trimming come from the DNA. This sample lists tens of thousands of clones; 86% were detected once. The ten biggest clones cover less than 9% of the sample.

A remark on this clone: There is no known antigen for this receptor. The input lacks base qualities; no much larger clone sits a single base away.

What the authors observed across the whole study: The quantity of clinical and demographic metadata differed by source and by participant and was supplied without curation.

V is pared back by 5 bases and J by 1 base, with 5 bases lying between the germline termini. CDR1 and CDR2 (SEHNR, FQNEAQ) derive from the germline V gene (reference sequence). Counted from cysteine to phenylalanine, this CDR3 has 12 amino acids. The DNA shown is the 36-base CDR3, in frame from base 1. Sequenced input: peripheral blood. Here the chain combines TRBV7-9 and TRBJ1-1; the D gene identity is not certain. This TCR derives from a man aged 30 to 45 with acute or convalescent COVID-19. In nucleotides, the sequence is TGTGCCAGCAGCCCTCCGAACACTGAAGCTTTCTTT. This sequence encodes CASSPPNTEAFF.